The following is a T cell receptor beta chain sequence with its context. Its antigen is currently unknown. These data come from a study of CD8+CD57+ T cells in acquired aplastic anemia. Study-wide context: Sorted CD4+ plus CD8+ cells gave DNA averaging around 3 ug. Mean read depth for CD4+ cells from healthy donors was around 11 million.

Study observations and caveats: It was found that roughly 29 CD8+ CDR3 sequences were shared between patients and controls. Between the patient and control groups, CD8+ Simpson's diversity did not differ significantly.

This CDR3 region has 13 residues. V shed 6 bases and J shed 2 bases, with 13 bases lying between them. Germline V gives CDR1 SQVTM, CDR2 ANQGSEA. TCR beta VDJ combinations and CDR3 sequences were profiled from genomic DNA. MiXCR was run by TCRdb on the reads, yielding one entry per CDR3 protein. The sample consists of 400,000 to 450,000 distinct CDR3 sequences, 65% to 75% of them appearing once. The sequencing input was sorted CD4+, CD8+, or CD8+CD57+ T cells (not recorded which) from PBMCs. The J gene is TRBJ1-2, the V gene TRBV29-1; a weak D match, TRBD1 (6 bases). The clonotype was recovered from a human donor in good health, serving as a control. Here the CDR3 DNA reads TGCAGCGTCCGACTACAGGGAAACTATGGCTACACCTTC. This encodes CSVRLQGNYGYTF.